This T cell receptor (beta chain) was observed in a study of molecular identifiers for immune sequencing clone quantification. Sorted cells numbering about 20,000 to 1,100,000, with 10%, 30% or 50% RNA, yielded the naive CD8 libraries. With respect to this clonotype: No antigen is known for it.

The CDR3 has 19 amino acids. CDR1 MNHEY and CDR2 SMNVEV come from the germline V gene (reference sequence). Trimming at V came to 6 bases and at J to 0 bases, leaving 17 bases not matched to a gene. TCRdb reprocessed the PCR reads with MiXCR, giving one entry per CDR3 protein. The table records around 470,000 distinct CDR3 sequences, 20% to 25% of them present only once. General study results and limits: In naive cells, under 1% of molecules belonged to clones above 20 RNA copies, against over 98% in effector cells. Highly expanded clone sizes could be underestimated through barcode sharing by identical TCR molecules. Spike-in Jurkat TCR RNA from a single cell reportedly registered among about a million naive cells.

The V and J genes are TRBV27 and TRBJ2-7; the match to TRBD2 covers 10 bases. The sequence was obtained from a human donor in good health. Some libraries in this study had Jurkat cell RNA spiked in. The sequencing sample was made of naive CD8+ T cells from blood, with Jurkat cell RNA spiked in. This sample's subset: FACS-sorted CD8+CD4-CCR7+CD45RA+ naive T cells. This CDR3 is CASSPPRGTSAFSSYEQYF. Here the CDR3 DNA reads TGTGCCAGCAGCCCCCCTCGAGGGACTAGCGCCTTCAGCTCCTACGAGCAGTACTTC.